The T cell receptor (beta chain) described here comes from a study of shared clonotypes between healthy human individuals. Only Caucasian adults living in Nashville, Tennessee made up the donor group. The split of CD4+ cells yielded CD45RA+ naive and CD45RA-negative memory subsets. Clones were sequenced by immunoSEQ multiplex PCR, and TCRdb holds only the in-frame ones, with some missing. Among 550,000 to 850,000 clones, about 74% were seen once, and the ten largest hold 1.5% to 2%. The CDR3 covers 16 residues. Looked up from germline, CDR1 is SNHLY and CDR2 is FYNNEI. The J segment lost 10 bases and the V segment lost 6 bases, leaving 14 bases of the junction unmatched.

This sequence originates from a woman aged 25 to 39 in good health. Sequenced sample: memory CD4+ T cells sorted from blood. Subset indicated: CD45RA-negative fraction. The chain carries TRBV2 and TRBJ2-1; 11 nucleotides match TRBD2. CDR3 DNA: TGTGCCAGCAGAATAGGACTAGCGGGCGGGGGTGGCGAGCAGTTCTTC. Translation gives CASRIGLAGGGGEQFF.